The clone carrying this T cell receptor (beta chain) was recorded at least ten times. V was shortened by 5 bases and J by 1 base, with 11 bases between the two germline ends. This CDR3 has 14 amino acids. Germline V CDR1 and CDR2: SGHRS, YFSETQ. TCRdb independently ran MiXCR on the 5' RACE reads; one entry per CDR3 protein. Of 550,000 to 800,000 distinct CDR3 sequences in the sample, under 8.5% are singletons; the top ten hold 1.6%. These data come from a study of identical twins. The sample was also reused in another study, on yellow fever vaccine responses in identical twins.

Sample: PBMCs. The TCR comes from a woman between 18 and 29 years old in good health. J is TRBJ2-3 and V is TRBV5-1, with D maybe TRBD1 (6 bases). CDR3 loop: CASRQNRGTDTQYF. CDR3 DNA sequence: TGCGCCAGCAGGCAAAACAGGGGCACAGATACGCAGTATTTT.